The 24 T cell receptor beta chains given below trace back to one sample, sequenced in a study of T-cell reconstitution after alpha-beta-depleted transplantation in children. Unique molecular identifiers were incorporated when the TCRbeta library was constructed. TCRdb called the PCR reads again in MiXCR, with one record for every CDR3 protein. The sample has 330,000 or so distinct CDR3 sequences; 10% are singletons. The material was PBMCs, obtained before TCRalphabeta/CD19-depleted stem cell transplant. The source is a boy under three years old with acute myeloid leukemia, due to receive a stem cell transplant.

The chain combines TRBV6-6 with TRBJ2-7, with D perhaps being TRBD1 or TRBD2 (6 bases each). CDR3 length: 15 amino acids. Trimming took off 10 bases at V and 0 bases at J, with 19 bases between the two ends. Germline V gene lookup returns CDR1 MNHNY and CDR2 SVGAGI (reference sequence). The CDR3 is CATIGPGAYSYEQYF. In DNA form, the CDR3 reads TGTGCCACCATAGGTCCGGGGGCCTACTCCTACGAGCAGTACTTC.

The chain is built from TRBV9 and TRBJ2-5; TRBD2 aligns across 12 bases. Germline assignment: CDR1 SGDLS and CDR2 YYNGEE. Unmatched junction bases numbered 8, after V lost 0 bases and J lost 2 bases. The CDR3 length is 18 residues. CDR3: CASSVGRGLAGVQETQYF. CDR3 in DNA: TGTGCCAGCAGCGTAGGGCGGGGACTAGCGGGTGTTCAAGAGACCCAGTACTTC.

This clonotype occurred many times. The chain employs TRBV5-4 and TRBJ2-5; 9 bases agree with TRBD2. Looked up from germline, CDR1 is SGHNT and CDR2 is YYREEE (reference sequence). The V gene end was trimmed by 0 bases and the J gene end by 10 bases; junction bases not matched to a gene: 10. The CDR3 covers 15 residues. The CDR3 nucleotides read TGTGCCAGCAGCTTGGTGCCTAGCGGGAAATATGGCCAGTACTTC. Its protein product is CASSLVPSGKYGQYF.

This clonotype was seen many times. The chain combines TRBV7-2 with TRBJ2-2; 8 bases line up with TRBD2. J lost 7 bases, V lost 0 bases, and 10 bases had no gene match. This CDR3 contains 17 residues. CDR1 SGHTA and CDR2 FQGNSA come from the germline V gene. The CDR3 nucleotides read TGTGCCAGCAGCTTAGCGCCCGGTAGGACTAGCCGCGGGGAGCTGTTTTTT. This sequence encodes CASSLAPGRTSRGELFF.

This clonotype came up many times. The rearrangement uses TRBV25-1 and TRBJ2-1; D is perhaps TRBD2 (5 bases). The CDR3 contains 13 residues. The germline gives CDR1 MGHDK, CDR2 SYGVNS. Trimming took 1 base from V and 7 from J, leaving 8 bases between them. The CDR3 spells CASSEWTSNEQFF. CDR3 DNA: TGTGCCAGCAGTGAATGGACTTCTAATGAGCAGTTCTTC.

This clonotype was recorded many times. The chain combines TRBV12-3 or TRBV12-4 with TRBJ2-2, with 7 positions matching TRBD1. CDR3 size: 16 residues. Trimming cost V 6 bases and J 1 base; bases outside gene matches: 8. This chain's CDR3 is CASRVLQGVNTGELFF. In DNA, the CDR3 is TGTGCCAGCAGGGTCTTGCAGGGGGTGAACACCGGGGAGCTGTTTTTT.

The sample holds a few counts of this clonotype. This sequence joins TRBV7-2 and TRBJ2-7; D is perhaps TRBD2 (5 bases). The length of the CDR3 is 15 residues. Trimming stripped 5 bases from V and 1 base from J, with 15 bases between. Germline values: CDR1 SGHTA, CDR2 FQGNSA. The CDR3 protein is CASSEDSLSSYEQYF. The DNA for the CDR3 is TGTGCCAGCAGCGAGGACTCTCTATCGTCCTACGAGCAGTACTTC.

As regards this clonotype: One base away lies a much larger clone, so this may be a sequencing read error. The rearrangement links TRBV7-2 to TRBJ2-3; TRBD2 aligns across 7 bases. After removal of 5 bases from V and 11 bases from J, the junction contained 16 bases not matched to a gene. The CDR3 is 15 residues long. Germline V gene lookup returns CDR1 SGHTA and CDR2 FQGNSA. As DNA, the CDR3 is TGTGCCAGCAGCACCAAACGGGACTACCCGGGTATGCAGTATTTT. It encodes CASSTKRDYPGMQYF. Full variable domain (rest looked up from reference TRBV7-2 and TRBJ2-3): GAGVSQSPSNKVTEKGKDVELRCDPISGHTALYWYRQSLGQGLEFLIYFQGNSAPDKSGLPSDRFSAERTGGSVSTLTIQRTQQEDSAVYLCASSTKRDYPGMQYFGPGTRLTVL.

This chain uses TRBV6-2 or TRBV6-3 with TRBJ2-2, with D hard to call. V was trimmed by 0 bases and J by 5 bases, leaving 10 bases between them. The germline V gene encodes CDR1 MNHEY and CDR2 SVGEGT. The CDR3 is made up of 15 amino acids. The CDR3: CASSYSWVETGELFF. The CDR3 region has the DNA TGTGCCAGCAGTTACTCCTGGGTTGAGACCGGGGAGCTGTTTTTT.

In this sample, this clonotype turned up a few times. J is TRBJ2-1 and V is TRBV6-2 or TRBV6-3; 7 positions agree with TRBD1. Trimming took 9 bases from V and 2 from J; bases not matched to a gene: 10. In germline, CDR1 is MNHEY, CDR2 SVGEGT. This CDR3 spans 15 amino acids. CDR3 DNA sequence: TGTGCCAGTGCAGCGACAGGGCTTACCTACAATGAGCAGTTCTTC. Translated: CASAATGLTYNEQFF.

This clonotype has a handful of counts. The chain combines TRBV20-1 with TRBJ2-5; 7 bases are shared with TRBD2. The CDR3 loop spans 15 amino acids. Losses at the gene ends were 0 bases for V and 2 bases for J; bases not matched to a gene: 6. CDR1 is DFQATT and CDR2 is SNEGSKA in the germline V gene (reference sequence). The CDR3: CSARDLLGRQETQYF. The DNA of the CDR3 is TGCAGTGCTAGAGACCTTCTCGGGAGGCAAGAGACCCAGTACTTC.

This clonotype was counted ten times or more. The rearrangement uses TRBV27 and TRBJ2-1; the match to TRBD2 covers 8 bases. After removal of 4 bases from V and 10 bases from J, the junction contained 0 bases not matched to a gene. Germline CDR1 and CDR2: MNHEY and SMNVEV (reference sequence). The CDR3 contains 11 residues. The CDR3 nucleotides are TGTGCCAGCAGTTCTAGCGGGGAGCAGTTCTTC. Residues: CASSSSGEQFF.

This clonotype was seen a few times. V usage is TRBV9 and J usage is TRBJ1-3; no clear D gene. Per germline, CDR1 SGDLS and CDR2 YYNGEE. V was trimmed by 4 bases and J by 4 bases, leaving 12 bases between them. The CDR3 runs to 14 residues. Here the CDR3 reads CASSFTVSGNTIYF. CDR3 nucleotide sequence: TGTGCCAGCAGCTTCACAGTGTCCGGAAACACCATATATTTT.

This clonotype was recorded many times. V gene TRBV10-2 combines with J gene TRBJ2-7, with unresolved D. The CDR3 is made up of 12 amino acids. In germline, CDR1 is WSHSY, CDR2 SAAADI. The germline V and J ends were trimmed by 6 bases and 0 bases, with 6 bases remaining between them. The CDR3: CASRTVSYEQYF. CDR3 nucleotides: TGCGCCAGCAGGACGGTCTCCTACGAGCAGTACTTC.

The sample holds many counts of this clonotype. This sequence joins TRBV12-3 or TRBV12-4 and TRBJ1-5; D not resolved. The CDR3 covers 15 residues. V dropped 3 bases and J dropped 0 bases, with 9 bases sitting between them. CDR3 nucleotide sequence: TGTGCCAGCAGTTTCGGGCTTTATAGCAATCAGCCCCAGCATTTT. This encodes CASSFGLYSNQPQHF.

This clonotype was seen a few times. The chain couples TRBV4-3 to TRBJ2-1; no firm D call. Trimming cost V 0 bases and J 0 bases, with 15 bases left between them. Germline CDR1 is LGHNA and CDR2 is YSLEER. The length of the CDR3 is 18 residues. CDR3 residues: CASSQDSKNGPSYNEQFF. Here the CDR3 DNA reads TGCGCCAGCAGCCAAGATAGCAAAAACGGTCCCTCCTACAATGAGCAGTTCTTC.

Points on this clonotype: The junction departs from the called germline gene at one end, perhaps through a read error. The gene calls are TRBV7-9 and TRBJ2-7; D is perhaps TRBD1 (5 bases). Germline-derived CDR1 and CDR2 are SEHNR and FQNEAQ (reference sequence). This CDR3 has 14 amino acids. CDR3 region: CASSLGQSLYDQYF. Here the CDR3 DNA reads TGTGCCAGCAGCCTAGGACAATCCCTCTACGACCAGTACTTC.

With respect to this clonotype: A much larger clone sits a single nucleotide away, making a read error possible. The chain has TRBV9 and TRBJ1-1; D is perhaps TRBD1 (6 bases). The germline gives CDR1 SGDLS, CDR2 YYNGEE. This CDR3 contains 14 residues. DNA for the CDR3: TGTGCCAGCAGCGTGGGACAATTGAACACTGAAGCTTACTTT. Translating gives CASSVGQLNTEAYF.

This clonotype came up many times. CDR3 sequence (DNA): TGTGCCAGCAGCTTAAACCCCCGGACTACCGCTAGCACAGATACGCAGTATTTT. Translation: CASSLNPRTTASTDTQYF. The chain joins TRBV7-3 to TRBJ2-3, with D perhaps TRBD2 (6 bases). The V gene's germline CDR1 is SGHTA and CDR2 FQGTGA. This CDR3 has 18 amino acids. V shed 1 base and J shed 0 bases, with 17 bases lying between them.

In regard to this clonotype: This clone may be a read error of a much larger clone one base away. This sequence joins TRBV9 and TRBJ2-3, with 7 bases lining up with TRBD2. The CDR3 length is 17 residues. J lost 4 bases, V lost 0 bases, and 11 bases had no gene match. Germline V lookup: CDR1 SGDLS, CDR2 YYNGEE. The CDR3 region has the DNA TGTGCCAGCAGCGTAGCTACGGCGGGAGTGATCGCAGATACGCAGTATTTT. This sequence encodes CASSVATAGVIADTQYF.

The chain is built from TRBV3-1 and TRBJ2-7; 9 nucleotides align to TRBD1. V lost 1 base to trimming and J lost 6 bases; unmatched junction nucleotides: 7. The length of the CDR3 is 15 residues. The germline V gene encodes CDR1 LGHDT and CDR2 YNNKEL (reference sequence). This CDR3 is CASSQGDRAPAEQYF. The CDR3 bases are TGTGCCAGCAGCCAAGGGGACAGGGCTCCCGCCGAGCAGTACTTC.

This clonotype has a handful of counts. The V gene is TRBV20-1, the J gene TRBJ1-2; tentative D call: TRBD1 (5 bases). CDR1 and CDR2 from the germline V gene are DFQATT and SNEGSKA (reference sequence). CDR3 length: 13 amino acids. Trimming took off 7 bases at V and 3 bases at J, with 15 bases between the two ends. CDR3 residues: CSGFLGTHYGYTF. The CDR3 DNA reads TGCAGTGGCTTTCTTGGGACCCACTATGGCTACACCTTC.

This clonotype was picked up many times. The rearrangement links TRBV28 to TRBJ2-5, with 10 bases matching TRBD2. Looked up from germline, CDR1 is MDHEN and CDR2 is SYDVKM. Trimming at V came to 9 bases and at J to 5 bases, leaving 9 bases not matched to a gene. The CDR3 consists of 14 residues. The CDR3 DNA reads TGTGCCAGTTTCAGCGGGAGGGCCGATGAGACCCAGTACTTC. It translates to CASFSGRADETQYF.

This clonotype has more than one count but fewer than ten. The rearrangement uses TRBV28 and TRBJ1-5, with D possibly matching TRBD1 (5 bases). The ends were cut back, 3 bases at V and 7 bases at J, with 16 bases in the middle. The CDR3 is 15 amino acids. Per the germline V gene, CDR1 is MDHEN and CDR2 is SYDVKM. CDR3 nucleotide sequence: TGTGCCAGCAGTTTCCCTGTACAGGCTGGGCAGCCCCAGCATTTT. Its translation is CASSFPVQAGQPQHF.